What follows is one T cell receptor (beta chain) and its context. This entry comes from a study of technical replicates of blood from a few donors. TCRdb's copy holds only in-frame clones and misses some; the assay was immunoSEQ multiplex PCR. This sample yields tens of thousands of clones, of which about 92% are seen a single time; 3.5% to 5% belongs to the top ten. The CDR3 has 14 residues. CDR1 and CDR2 (germline): MNHEY, SVGAGI. V was clipped by 6 bases and J by 5 bases; unmatched bases: 4. This receptor was obtained from a human donor in good health. Some clones in this sample may be carry-over from other donors' samples. The sample consisted of PBMCs. This sequence joins TRBV6-5 and TRBJ2-1; 10 bases agree with TRBD2. The CDR3 nucleotides are TGTGCCAGCAGGACTAGCGGGTTGAACAATGAGCAGTTCTTC. Translation: CASRTSGLNNEQFF.